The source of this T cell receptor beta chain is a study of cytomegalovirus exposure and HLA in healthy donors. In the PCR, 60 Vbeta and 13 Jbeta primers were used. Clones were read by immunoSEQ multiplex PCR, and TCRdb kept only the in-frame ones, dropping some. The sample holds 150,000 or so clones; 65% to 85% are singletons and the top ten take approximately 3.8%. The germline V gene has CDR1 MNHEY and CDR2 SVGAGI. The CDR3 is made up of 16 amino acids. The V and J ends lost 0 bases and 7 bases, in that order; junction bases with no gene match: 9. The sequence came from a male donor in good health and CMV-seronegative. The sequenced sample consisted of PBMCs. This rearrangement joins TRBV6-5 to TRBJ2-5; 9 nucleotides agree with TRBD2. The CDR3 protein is CASSYSGSGRGGTQYF. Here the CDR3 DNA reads TGTGCCAGCAGTTACTCGGGTAGCGGGAGAGGTGGGACCCAGTACTTC.